The next 26 T cell receptor beta chains were all read from a single sample in a study of CD8 T cells in ankylosing spondylitis. TCRdb reprocessed the 5' RACE reads via MiXCR and lists one record per CDR3 protein. The sample consists of about 240,000 distinct CDR3 sequences, around 10% of them appearing once. The material sequenced was blood, either unsorted or a sorted T cell fraction (not recorded which). The receptors stem from a male donor with ankylosing spondylitis or in good health (not recorded which).

This clonotype was seen repeatedly, ten times or more. The chain uses TRBV5-1 and TRBJ2-7; D not certain. This CDR3 has 13 residues. Trimming cost V 0 bases and J 5 bases, with 9 bases left between them. From germline, CDR1 is SGHRS and CDR2 YFSETQ. This chain's CDR3 is CASSLALGNEQYF. CDR3 nucleotide sequence: TGCGCCAGCAGCTTGGCTCTGGGAAACGAGCAGTACTTC.

This clonotype was seen a handful of times. This chain uses TRBV6-5 with TRBJ2-5; D uncertain. V was cut by 6 bases and J by 4 bases, with 9 bases left in between. This CDR3 comprises 12 residues. Looked up from germline, CDR1 is MNHEY and CDR2 is SVGAGI. The CDR3 coding sequence is TGTGCCAGCAGCCCCAATGGAGAGACCCAGTACTTC. Translating gives CASSPNGETQYF.

This clonotype has ten or more counts. Its ends do not fully match the called genes, so a read error is possible. CDR3 protein: CATSPPRTDAFF. CDR3 nucleotide sequence: TGTGCCACCAGCCCACCCCGGACTGACGCTTTCTTT. The chain links TRBV15 to TRBJ1-1, with D uncertain. The V gene's germline CDR1 is LNHNV and CDR2 YYDKDF (reference sequence). The length of the CDR3 is 12 residues.

This clonotype was seen many times. This chain uses TRBV5-1 with TRBJ2-7; D might be TRBD1 (6 bases). Trimming cost V 2 bases and J 5 bases, with 14 bases left between them. The CDR3 runs 14 residues. CDR1 and CDR2 from the germline V gene are SGHRS and YFSETQ. CDR3 sequence (DNA): TGCGCCAGCAGCTTAGGGGCAGGGGTGGACGAGCAGTACTTC. This gives the protein CASSLGAGVDEQYF.

This clonotype was picked up a small number of times. The chain uses TRBV6-1 and TRBJ2-2; no clear D gene. Germline CDR1 reads MNHNS; CDR2 reads SASEGT. V was shortened by 3 bases and J by 6 bases, with 5 bases between the two germline ends. This CDR3 has 12 amino acids. The CDR3 bases are TGTGCCAGCAGTGAGCCTCCCGGGGAGCTGTTTTTT. Protein: CASSEPPGELFF.

This clonotype was seen ten or more times. The V call is TRBV12-3 or TRBV12-4, the J call TRBJ2-1; D is perhaps TRBD2 (6 bases). V was trimmed by 7 bases and J by 7 bases, leaving 8 bases between them. This CDR3 is built from 11 residues. CDR3 DNA: TGTGCCAGCAAAGGGAGGAATGAGCAGTTCTTC. Protein sequence: CASKGRNEQFF.

This clonotype has more than one count but fewer than ten. The chain links TRBV29-1 to TRBJ2-2; 7 nucleotides align to TRBD1. The CDR3 length is 11 residues. After removal of 4 bases from V and 7 bases from J, the junction contained 0 bases not matched to a gene. Per germline, CDR1 SQVTM and CDR2 ANQGSEA. CDR3 residues: CSVAGGGELFF. The CDR3 DNA reads as TGCAGCGTTGCAGGGGGCGGGGAGCTGTTTTTT.

This clonotype came up a few times. The rearrangement joins TRBV9 to TRBJ2-1; D is unclear. Trimming cost V 0 bases and J 0 bases, with 10 bases left between them. This CDR3 is 16 amino acids long. In germline, CDR1 is SGDLS, CDR2 YYNGEE. CDR3 DNA sequence: TGTGCCAGCAGCGTAGGACTCAGTTCCTCCTACAATGAGCAGTTCTTC. This translates into CASSVGLSSSYNEQFF.

This clonotype was seen repeatedly, ten times or more. The chain links TRBV12-3 or TRBV12-4 to TRBJ1-5; D not certain. Between the trimmed V and J ends, which lost 5 bases and 4 bases, there was a span of 9 bases. CDR3 length: 13 residues. The CDR3 loop reads CASSVGPNQPQHF. The CDR3 bases are TGTGCCAGCAGTGTAGGGCCTAATCAGCCCCAGCATTTT.

This clonotype has a count of ten or more. The gene calls are TRBV12-3 or TRBV12-4 and TRBJ2-5; D gene ambiguous. V was clipped by 6 bases and J by 3 bases, with 11 bases between them. The CDR3 covers 13 residues. CDR3 sequence (DNA): TGTGCCAGCAGCCACGTAACCGAAGAGACCCAGTACTTC. It specifies CASSHVTEETQYF.

V gene TRBV3-1 combines with J gene TRBJ2-4; D tentatively reads TRBD1 or TRBD2 (5 bases each). The V end was cut by 4 bases, the J end by 1 base, with 14 bases between. Germline CDR1 LGHDT, CDR2 YNNKEL (reference sequence). This CDR3 is 16 amino acids long. The DNA for the CDR3 is TGTGCCAGCAGCCCCCAGGGTAGGGAGGCCAAAAACATTCAGTACTTC. Its translation is CASSPQGREAKNIQYF. The full variable domain, in which reference TRBV3-1 and TRBJ2-4 provide the parts outside the CDR3, is DTAVSQTPKYLVTQMGNDKSIKCEQNLGHDTMYWYKQDSKKFLKIMFSYNNKELIINETVPNRFSPKSPDKAHLNLHINSLELGDSAVYFCASSPQGREAKNIQYFGAGTRLSVL.

The rearrangement joins TRBV5-1 to TRBJ2-2, with D perhaps matching TRBD2 (6 bases). Looked up from germline, CDR1 is SGHRS and CDR2 is YFSETQ. The CDR3 is 14 amino acids. V was pared by 4 bases and J by 7 bases, with 14 bases between. The CDR3 nucleotides are TGCGCCAGCAGCCCCCCGGGGGAGTACGGGGAGCTGTTTTTT. It translates to CASSPPGEYGELFF.

In the case of this clonotype: A read error is possible here, since a much larger clone lies one base away. The V gene is TRBV6-4, the J gene TRBJ2-4; 9 positions agree with TRBD2. The germline gives CDR1 MRHNA, CDR2 SNTAGT. The V and J ends lost 8 bases and 15 bases, in that order; junction bases with no gene match: 17. The length of the CDR3 is 14 residues. The chain's CDR3 is CASRDGTSSTMLYF. The CDR3 nucleotides are TGTGCCAGCCGGGACGGGACTAGCTCGACGATGCTGTACTTC.

This clonotype was counted many times. V usage is TRBV5-1 and J usage is TRBJ1-1, with unresolved D. With 0 bases removed from V and 6 bases from J, the gap between germline ends came to 12 bases. Germline V gene lookup returns CDR1 SGHRS and CDR2 YFSETQ. The CDR3 has 14 residues. The CDR3 coding sequence is TGCGCCAGCAGCTTGGAAACCAGTTGGGCTGAAGCTTTCTTT. This encodes CASSLETSWAEAFF.

This clonotype was observed at least ten times. CDR3 coding DNA: TGTGCCAGCAGCCAAGCTTTACCAGGGGGACAGCCCCAGCATTTT. Its translation is CASSQALPGGQPQHF. This chain uses TRBV14 with TRBJ1-5, with TRBD1 identical over 7 bases. Germline CDR1 reads SGHDN; CDR2 reads FVKESK. The CDR3 has 15 amino acids. The junction had 7 bases not matched to a gene; V was cut back by 1 base and J by 7 bases.

The table lists this clonotype with many counts. The J gene is TRBJ2-5, the V gene TRBV5-1, with D perhaps TRBD2 (5 bases). Between the trimmed V and J ends, which lost 1 base and 1 base, there was a span of 11 bases. The CDR3 is made up of 15 amino acids. CDR1 and CDR2 from the germline V gene are SGHRS and YFSETQ. The DNA of the CDR3 is TGCGCCAGCAGCTTGCAAGGGCTAGCCCAAGAGACCCAGTACTTC. It translates to CASSLQGLAQETQYF.

This clonotype was seen many times. The chain joins TRBV20-1 to TRBJ2-1; the match to TRBD2 covers 9 bases. The trim removed 6 bases at V and 8 bases at J, leaving 14 bases unmatched. Per the germline V gene, CDR1 is DFQATT and CDR2 is SNEGSKA (reference sequence). The CDR3 sequence is 15 residues long. CDR3 loop: CSAFSGGIESYEQFF. CDR3 DNA: TGCAGTGCCTTCAGCGGGGGGATCGAATCTTATGAGCAGTTCTTC.

This clonotype has just a few counts. The chain has TRBV7-6 and TRBJ1-2, with D possibly TRBD1 on 6 matching bases. Trimming removed 0 bases from V and 2 bases from J, with 13 bases in between. The germline CDR1 and CDR2 sequences are SGHVS and FNYEAQ. The CDR3 covers 16 residues. The CDR3 region is CASSLAGGEENYGYTF. For the CDR3, the DNA is TGTGCCAGCAGCTTAGCAGGGGGAGAAGAGAACTATGGCTACACCTTC.

This clonotype was recorded a few times. The chain links TRBV7-9 to TRBJ2-1; the D gene is possibly TRBD1 (6 bases). Trimming removed 1 base from V and 4 bases from J, with 11 bases in between. Germline values: CDR1 SEHNR, CDR2 FQNEAQ (reference sequence). This CDR3 region has 15 residues. CDR3 nucleotides: TGTGCCAGCAGCTTAGAACAGGGACCATACAATGAGCAGTTCTTC. Translated: CASSLEQGPYNEQFF.

The gene calls are TRBV7-9 and TRBJ2-1; D is unresolved. The CDR3 loop spans 16 amino acids. The germline V and J ends were trimmed by 1 base and 0 bases, with 10 bases remaining between them. Germline loops: CDR1 SEHNR, CDR2 FQNEAQ (reference sequence). In DNA form, the CDR3 reads TGTGCCAGCAGCTTAGAAAGTATGGGCTCCTACAATGAGCAGTTCTTC. The encoded protein is CASSLESMGSYNEQFF. Using reference TRBV7-9 and TRBJ2-1 for the parts outside the CDR3, the full variable domain is DTGVSQNPRHKITKRGQNVTFRCDPISEHNRLYWYRQTLGQGPEFLTYFQNEAQLEKSRLLSDRFSAERPKGSFSTLEIQRTEQGDSAMYLCASSLESMGSYNEQFFGPGTRLTVL.

This clonotype turned up a few times. This chain connects TRBV14 to TRBJ1-1; TRBD1 matches at 8 bases. The trim removed 6 bases at V and 4 bases at J, leaving 13 bases unmatched. CDR3 length: 16 residues. Per the germline V gene, CDR1 is SGHDN and CDR2 is FVKESK. The CDR3 DNA follows: TGTGCCAGCAGTCCCAGCCTCATCCAGGGGGCCACTGAAGCTTTCTTT. Protein product: CASSPSLIQGATEAFF.

This chain uses TRBV20-1 with TRBJ2-7; tentatively, D is TRBD1 (6 bases). The V gene's germline CDR1 is DFQATT and CDR2 SNEGSKA (reference sequence). The CDR3 extends over 12 amino acids. Trimming pared 6 bases from V and 4 bases from J, leaving 13 bases between. The DNA for the CDR3 is TGCAGTGCCTCAGACAGGAGATACGAGCAGTACTTC. Translated: CSASDRRYEQYF.

In its sample, this clonotype was seen many times. As DNA, the CDR3 is TGTGCCAGCAGCCTGCGGCATCCAGATACGCAGTATTTT. It encodes CASSLRHPDTQYF. This sequence joins TRBV3-1 and TRBJ2-3; no clear D gene. The CDR3 covers 13 residues. The V and J ends lost 4 bases and 4 bases respectively, with 9 bases between them. Germline CDR1 reads LGHDT; CDR2 reads YNNKEL (reference sequence).

This clonotype was counted ten times or more. In nucleotides, the CDR3 is TGCGCCAGCAGCCCTGGTTATTCGGGCAGGGGGTACACTGAAGCTTTCTTT. It translates to CASSPGYSGRGYTEAFF. The chain uses TRBV5-1 and TRBJ1-1, with 7 bases fitting TRBD1. V trimming: 4 bases; J trimming: 3 bases; junction bases outside the gene matches: 15. CDR1 and CDR2 from the germline V gene are SGHRS and YFSETQ. The CDR3 totals 17 residues.

In its sample, this clonotype was seen a few times. The chain carries TRBV7-2 and TRBJ2-7, with D possibly TRBD2 on 7 matching bases. V dropped 1 base and J dropped 4 bases, with 17 bases sitting between them. Germline values: CDR1 SGHTA, CDR2 FQGNSA. The CDR3 runs to 16 residues. CDR3 loop: CASSLGGGRGPYEQYF. The CDR3, as DNA: TGTGCCAGCAGCTTAGGGGGGGGCAGGGGCCCATACGAGCAGTACTTC. The complete variable domain, with remaining parts taken from reference TRBV7-2 and TRBJ2-7, reads GAGVSQSPSNKVTEKGKDVELRCDPISGHTALYWYRQSLGQGLEFLIYFQGNSAPDKSGLPSDRFSAERTGGSVSTLTIQRTQQEDSAVYLCASSLGGGRGPYEQYFGPGTRLTVT.

This clonotype appeared many times. The rearrangement joins TRBV5-1 to TRBJ1-1; TRBD1 might be the D (5 bases). Germline-derived CDR1 and CDR2 are SGHRS and YFSETQ. The CDR3 spans 17 residues. V lost 0 bases and J 4 bases, leaving 19 bases between the germline ends. The CDR3 sequence is CASSLVSVREGVTEAFF. The CDR3 DNA is TGCGCCAGCAGCTTGGTATCGGTCAGGGAGGGCGTCACTGAAGCTTTCTTT.